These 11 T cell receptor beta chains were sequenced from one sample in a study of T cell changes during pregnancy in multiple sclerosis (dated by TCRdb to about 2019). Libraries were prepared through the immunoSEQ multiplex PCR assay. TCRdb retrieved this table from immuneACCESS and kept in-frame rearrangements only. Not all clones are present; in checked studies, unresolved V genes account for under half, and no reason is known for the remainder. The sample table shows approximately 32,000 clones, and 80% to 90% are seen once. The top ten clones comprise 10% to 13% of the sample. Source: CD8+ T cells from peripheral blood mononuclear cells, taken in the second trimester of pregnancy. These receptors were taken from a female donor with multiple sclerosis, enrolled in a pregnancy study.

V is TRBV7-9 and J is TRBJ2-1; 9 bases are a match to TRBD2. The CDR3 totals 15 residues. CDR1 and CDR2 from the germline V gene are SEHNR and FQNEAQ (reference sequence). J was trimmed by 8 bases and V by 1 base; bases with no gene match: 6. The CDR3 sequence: CASSLGGLAEDEQFF. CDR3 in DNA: TGTGCCAGCAGCTTAGGGGGACTAGCCGAGGATGAGCAGTTCTTC.

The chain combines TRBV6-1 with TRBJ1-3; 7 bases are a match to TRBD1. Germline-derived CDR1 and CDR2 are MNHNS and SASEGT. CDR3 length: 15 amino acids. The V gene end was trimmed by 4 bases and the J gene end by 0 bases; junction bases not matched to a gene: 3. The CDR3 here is CASSVGTDSGNTIYF. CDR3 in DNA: TGTGCCAGCAGTGTGGGGACAGACTCTGGAAACACCATATATTTT.

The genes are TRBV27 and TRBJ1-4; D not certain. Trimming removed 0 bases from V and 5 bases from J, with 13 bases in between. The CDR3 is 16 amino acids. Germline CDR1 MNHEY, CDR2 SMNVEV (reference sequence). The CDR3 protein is CASSLSWRTVNEKLFF. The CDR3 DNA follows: TGTGCCAGCAGTTTATCGTGGAGGACCGTAAATGAAAAACTGTTTTTT. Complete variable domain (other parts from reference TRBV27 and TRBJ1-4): EAQVTQNPRYLITVTGKKLTVTCSQNMNHEYMSWYRQDPGLGLRQIYYSMNVEVTDKGDVPEGYKVSRKEKRNFPLILESPSPNQTSLYFCASSLSWRTVNEKLFFGSGTQLSVL.

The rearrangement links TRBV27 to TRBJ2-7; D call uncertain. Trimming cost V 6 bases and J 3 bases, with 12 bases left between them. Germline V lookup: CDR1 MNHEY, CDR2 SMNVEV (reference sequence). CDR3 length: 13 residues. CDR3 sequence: CASSIYPRYEQYF. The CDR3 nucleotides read TGTGCCAGCAGCATCTACCCTCGCTACGAGCAGTACTTC.

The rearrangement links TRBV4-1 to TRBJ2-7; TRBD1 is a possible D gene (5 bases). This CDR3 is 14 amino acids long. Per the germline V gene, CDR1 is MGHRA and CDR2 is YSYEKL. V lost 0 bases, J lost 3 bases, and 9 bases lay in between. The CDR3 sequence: CASSQEAGFYEQYF. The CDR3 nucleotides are TGCGCCAGCAGCCAAGAGGCAGGGTTCTACGAGCAGTACTTC.

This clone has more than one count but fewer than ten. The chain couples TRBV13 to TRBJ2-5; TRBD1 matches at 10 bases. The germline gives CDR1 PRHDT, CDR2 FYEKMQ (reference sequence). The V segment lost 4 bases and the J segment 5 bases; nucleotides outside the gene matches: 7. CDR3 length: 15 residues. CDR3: CASSSGTGVLETQYF. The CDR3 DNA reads TGTGCCAGCAGCTCCGGGACAGGGGTCCTCGAGACCCAGTACTTC.

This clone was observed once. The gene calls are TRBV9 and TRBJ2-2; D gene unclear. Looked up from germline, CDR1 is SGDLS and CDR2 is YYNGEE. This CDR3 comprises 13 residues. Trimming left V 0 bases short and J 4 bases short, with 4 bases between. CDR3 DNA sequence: TGTGCCAGCAGCGTAGGGCTCACCGGGGAGCTGTTTTTT. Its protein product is CASSVGLTGELFF. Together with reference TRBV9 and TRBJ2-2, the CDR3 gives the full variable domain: DSGVTQTPKHLITATGQRVTLRCSPRSGDLSVYWYQQSLDQGLQFLIQYYNGEERAKGNILERFSAQQFPDLHSELNLSSLELGDSALYFCASSVGLTGELFFGEGSRLTVL.

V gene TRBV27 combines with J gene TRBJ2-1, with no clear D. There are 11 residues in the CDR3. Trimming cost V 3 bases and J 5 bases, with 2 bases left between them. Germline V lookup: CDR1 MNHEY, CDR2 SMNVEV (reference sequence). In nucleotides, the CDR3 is TGTGCCAGCAGTTTTAACAATGAGCAGTTCTTC. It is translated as CASSFNNEQFF.

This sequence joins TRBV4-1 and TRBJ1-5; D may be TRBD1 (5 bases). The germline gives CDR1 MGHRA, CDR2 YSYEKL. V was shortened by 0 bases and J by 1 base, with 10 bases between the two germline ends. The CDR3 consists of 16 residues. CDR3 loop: CASSQDGGASNQPQHF. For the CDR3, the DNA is TGCGCCAGCAGCCAAGACGGCGGGGCAAGCAATCAGCCCCAGCATTTT.

The CDR3 nucleotides are TGTGCCAGCAGTTCCCTCCGGACAGGCACAGATACGCAGTATTTT. Residues: CASSSLRTGTDTQYF. The V and J genes are TRBV28 and TRBJ2-3; D is possibly TRBD1 (6 bases). Trimming removed 4 bases at V and 1 base at J, with 12 bases between. The CDR3 length is 15 residues. Looked up from germline, CDR1 is MDHEN and CDR2 is SYDVKM.

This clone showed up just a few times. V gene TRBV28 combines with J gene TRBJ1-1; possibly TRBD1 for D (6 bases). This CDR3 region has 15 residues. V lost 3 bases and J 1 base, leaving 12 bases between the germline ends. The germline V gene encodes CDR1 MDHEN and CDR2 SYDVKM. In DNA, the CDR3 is TGTGCCAGCAGTTTCGACCCGACAGGGAACACTGAAGCTTTCTTT. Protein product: CASSFDPTGNTEAFF.